Sequencing of this T cell receptor beta chain was carried out in a study of T cell responses to AZD1222 COVID-19 vaccine. Comments on this clone: Its cognate antigen is unknown.

Points from the study as a whole: The study found Spike-specific TCR breadth and depth rose after two AZD1222 doses.

Using immunoSEQ multiplex PCR, the repertoire was profiled, and TCRdb retains in-frame clones only, with some absent. In the table there are 150,000 to 200,000 clones, approximately 93% of which are singletons. The CDR3 loop spans 16 amino acids. Germline-derived CDR1 and CDR2 are SGHDN and FVKESK. Trimming shortened V by 2 bases and J by 6 bases, and 19 bases separated the two germline ends. This clonotype originated in an adult in good health. This chain links TRBV14 with TRBJ1-1; D possibly corresponds to TRBD1 (5 bases). Here the sequenced sample was peripheral blood, taken on day 0 of AZD1222 vaccination. The CDR3: CASSQPGAGRLAEAFF. CDR3 nucleotide sequence: TGTGCCAGCAGCCAACCTGGGGCAGGGAGGCTAGCTGAAGCTTTCTTT.